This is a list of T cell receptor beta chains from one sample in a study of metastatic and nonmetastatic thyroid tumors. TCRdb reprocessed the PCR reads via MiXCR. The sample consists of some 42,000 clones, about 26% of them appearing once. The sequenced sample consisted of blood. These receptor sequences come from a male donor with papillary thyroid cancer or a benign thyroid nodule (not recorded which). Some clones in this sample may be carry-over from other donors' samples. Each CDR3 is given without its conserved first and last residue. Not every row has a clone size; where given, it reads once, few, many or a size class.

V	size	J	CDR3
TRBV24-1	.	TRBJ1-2	ATSAPGQGEDGYT
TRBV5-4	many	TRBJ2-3	ASSPDRTDTQY
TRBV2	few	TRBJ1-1	ASSVVYTEAF
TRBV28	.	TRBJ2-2	ASSLWDRGDTGELF
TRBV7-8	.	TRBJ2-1	ASSFTSGSYNEQF
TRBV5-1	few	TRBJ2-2	ASSLEGGELF
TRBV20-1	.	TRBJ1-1	SAPTGVNTEAF
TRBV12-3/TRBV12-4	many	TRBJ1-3	ASSLEGVSTIY
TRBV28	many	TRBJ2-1	ASSSGDNYNEQF
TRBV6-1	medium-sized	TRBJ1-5	ASSEGYSNQPQH
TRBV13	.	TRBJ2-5	ASGRGRYQETQY
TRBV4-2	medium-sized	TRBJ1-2	ASSQGQGAYGYT
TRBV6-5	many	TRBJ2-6	ASSYFGATGTDSGANVLT
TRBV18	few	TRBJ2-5	ASSQSGAGETQY
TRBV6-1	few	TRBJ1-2	ASRGFDYGYT
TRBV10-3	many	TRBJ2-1	AISEFETGSYNEQF
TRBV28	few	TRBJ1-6	ASSLIGSPLH
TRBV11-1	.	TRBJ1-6	ASSLASIGGWDSPLH
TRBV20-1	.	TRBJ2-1	SARDHTGTSGRFGEQF
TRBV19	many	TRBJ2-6	ASKGGSGGTFSGANVLT
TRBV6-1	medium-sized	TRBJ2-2	ASSPLAGDTGELF
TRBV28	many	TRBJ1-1	ASSLPGHRNTEAF
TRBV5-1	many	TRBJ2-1	ASSLEQGARSNEQF
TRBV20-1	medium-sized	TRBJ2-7	SARTDSSSYEQY
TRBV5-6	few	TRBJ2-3	ASSGSTDTQY
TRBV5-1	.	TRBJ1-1	ASRNDRVNTEAF
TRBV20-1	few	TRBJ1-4	SASGGLLGEKLF
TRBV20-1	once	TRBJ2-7	SAPGLAGPGSSYEQY
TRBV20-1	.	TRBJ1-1	SANTGLTTEAF
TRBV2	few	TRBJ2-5	AGQQGQETQY
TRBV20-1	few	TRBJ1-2	SASNKGGDYGYT
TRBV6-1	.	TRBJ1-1	ASSSQGADTEAF
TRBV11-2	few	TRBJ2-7	ASSLYLQTGGLYEQY
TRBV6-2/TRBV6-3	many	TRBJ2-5	ASTITGFQETQY
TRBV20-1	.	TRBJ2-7	SARDYHYEQY
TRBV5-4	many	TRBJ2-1	ASSLAGNEQF
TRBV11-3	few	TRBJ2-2	ASRRDVNTGELF
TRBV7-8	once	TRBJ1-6	ASSLGTALNSPLH
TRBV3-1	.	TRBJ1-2	ASSHSAGLGYGYT
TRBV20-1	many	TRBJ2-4	SARTGSKNIQY
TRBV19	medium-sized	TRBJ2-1	ASSTIAGETNEQF
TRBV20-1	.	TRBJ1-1	SARDPDRITEAF
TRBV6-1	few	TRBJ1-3	ASSEVGGSGNTIY
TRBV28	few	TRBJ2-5	ASRRTDQETQY